The next 24 T cell receptor beta chains were all read from a single sample in a study of neurological immune-mediated disorders. The time point is: technical triplicate 2. From the 5' RACE reads, TCRdb called clonotypes with MiXCR, one entry per CDR3 protein. This sample carries about 59,000 distinct CDR3 sequences, approximately 25% of them seen once, and the ten largest clones take about 4.5%. The sequencing sample was made of PBMCs. The receptors here all came from a man in his sixties with HTLV-1-associated myelopathy (HAM/TSP).

On this clonotype: This may come from a read error, since a much larger clone is one base off. V and J are TRBV5-1 and TRBJ2-7, with unresolved D. Germline CDR1 and CDR2: SGHRS and YFSETQ. CDR3 length: 14 residues. The CDR3 DNA reads as TGCGCCAGCAGATTGGATTCTGTGGCCTACGAGCAGTACTTC. It translates to CASRLDSVAYEQYF.

This clonotype was found many times. The V call is TRBV7-2, the J call TRBJ1-1; 10 bases are a match to TRBD1. V was clipped by 3 bases and J by 6 bases; unmatched bases: 4. The CDR3 spans 14 residues. The germline CDR1 and CDR2 sequences are SGHTA and FQGNSA. The CDR3 here is CASSLRTGGAEAFF. CDR3 DNA: TGTGCCAGCAGCTTGCGGACAGGGGGGGCTGAAGCTTTCTTT.

The sample holds many counts of this clonotype. The chain combines TRBV29-1 with TRBJ1-1, with TRBD1 matching 8 bases. With 6 bases clipped from V and 2 bases from J, the junction kept 8 bases outside the gene matches. Looked up from germline, CDR1 is SQVTM and CDR2 is ANQGSEA. This CDR3 comprises 14 residues. The CDR3 region has the DNA TGCAGCGTCTCCAGGGGGCTCGGAAACACTGAAGCTTTCTTT. Amino acids: CSVSRGLGNTEAFF.

This clonotype was found many times. V gene TRBV29-1 combines with J gene TRBJ1-5, with D possibly being TRBD1 (5 bases). Germline-derived CDR1 and CDR2 are SQVTM and ANQGSEA. Deletions cut 6 bases from V and 0 bases from J, with 15 bases between. The CDR3 extends over 15 amino acids. Here the CDR3 DNA reads TGCAGCGTCGGGGCGGGGGGGAATAGCAATCAGCCCCAGCATTTT. The encoded protein is CSVGAGGNSNQPQHF.

This clonotype was observed many times. The genes are TRBV4-2 and TRBJ2-3; D ambiguous. The CDR3 spans 15 residues. V was shortened by 0 bases and J by 6 bases, with 13 bases between the two germline ends. Looked up from germline, CDR1 is LGHNA and CDR2 is YNFKEQ. In nucleotides, the CDR3 is TGTGCCAGCAGCCAAGATTGGGTGGGCCTGGATACGCAGTATTTT. Translating gives CASSQDWVGLDTQYF.

This clonotype was counted ten times or more. At one end the junction does not follow the germline gene, possibly because of a read error. This chain connects TRBV20-1 to TRBJ2-1, with 11 positions matching TRBD2. Germline loops: CDR1 DFQATT, CDR2 SNEGSKA (reference sequence). This CDR3 has 16 residues. The DNA of the CDR3 is TGCAGCGCTAAGCCCCCGGGACTAGCGGCCTACAATGAGCAGTTCTTC. This gives the protein CSAKPPGLAAYNEQFF.

This clonotype occurred many times. The gene calls are TRBV11-2 and TRBJ1-3, with TRBD1 as a possible D gene (5 bases). CDR1 and CDR2 (germline): SGHAT, FQNNGV. The V and J ends lost 5 bases and 4 bases respectively, with 15 bases between them. The CDR3 contains 15 residues. Here the CDR3 reads CASSPRGNRGNTIYF. CDR3 DNA: TGTGCCAGCAGCCCAAGGGGAAACCGGGGAAACACCATATATTTT.

This clonotype was seen many times. The CDR3 is CASSQDWGRGGYTF. The CDR3, as DNA: TGTGCCAGCAGCCAAGACTGGGGGAGAGGTGGCTACACCTTC. This chain joins TRBV14 and TRBJ1-2, with D maybe TRBD1 (5 bases). V was shortened by 0 bases and J by 7 bases, with 12 bases between the two germline ends. The CDR3 length is 14 residues. CDR1 and CDR2 from the germline V gene are SGHDN and FVKESK. The full variable domain, completed using reference TRBV14 and TRBJ1-2, is EAGVTQFPSHSVIEKGQTVTLRCDPISGHDNLYWYRRVMGKEIKFLLHFVKESKQDESGMPNNRFLAERTGGTYSTLKVQPAELEDSGVYFCASSQDWGRGGYTFGSGTRLTVV.

In its sample, this clonotype was seen many times. The V gene is TRBV20-1, the J gene TRBJ1-1, with D unresolved. The CDR3 sequence is 11 residues long. Deletions cut 7 bases from V and 7 bases from J, with 13 bases between. Germline V gene lookup returns CDR1 DFQATT and CDR2 SNEGSKA (reference sequence). CDR3 DNA sequence: TGCAGTGTCCCCGGACGGCGTGAAGCTTTCTTT. Its protein product is CSVPGRREAFF.

The sample holds one count of this clonotype. This sequence joins TRBV6-6 and TRBJ2-1; D is possibly TRBD1 (5 bases). CDR1 MNHNY and CDR2 SVGAGI come from the germline V gene (reference sequence). V was clipped by 7 bases and J by 1 base, with 8 bases between them. There are 13 residues in the CDR3. CDR3 region: CASIKGSYNEQFF. CDR3 coding DNA: TGTGCCAGCATTAAGGGGTCCTACAATGAGCAGTTCTTC.

The chain couples TRBV25-1 to TRBJ2-1; tentative D call: TRBD2 (6 bases). CDR1 and CDR2 from the germline V gene are MGHDK and SYGVNS. The V end lost 2 bases, the J end lost 0 bases, and 11 bases lay between the germline ends. The CDR3 is 16 amino acids. CDR3 nucleotides: TGTGCCAGCAGTGAACCTCGGGGGTACTCCTACAATGAGCAGTTCTTC. Its translation: CASSEPRGYSYNEQFF.

This clonotype was seen many times. The rearrangement uses TRBV12-3 or TRBV12-4 and TRBJ2-1; D gene uncertain. V was pared by 9 bases and J by 7 bases, with 16 bases between. The CDR3 consists of 13 residues. CDR3 region: CASQVPQRNEQFF. The CDR3 DNA sequence: TGTGCCAGTCAAGTTCCTCAGAGAAATGAGCAGTTCTTC.

The chain links TRBV10-3 to TRBJ2-7, with D tentatively TRBD1 (6 bases). The CDR3 sequence is 13 residues long. Germline V gene data show CDR1 as ENHRY and CDR2 as SYGVKD. Trimming cost V 8 bases and J 0 bases, with 11 bases left between them. In nucleotides, the CDR3 is TGTGCCATCCAAGAGACAGGCTCCTACGAGCAGTACTTC. Its protein is CAIQETGSYEQYF.

This clonotype appeared many times. The V and J genes are TRBV27 and TRBJ1-1; 7 bases align to TRBD1. Losses at the gene ends were 5 bases for V and 1 base for J; bases not matched to a gene: 7. Per the germline V gene, CDR1 is MNHEY and CDR2 is SMNVEV (reference sequence). The CDR3 is 15 amino acids. Here the CDR3 DNA reads TGTGCCAGCAGTCCTCAGGACAGGTGGAACACTGAAGCTTTCTTT. Protein product: CASSPQDRWNTEAFF.

The CDR3 loop is CSVEEAGMGEQFF. CDR3 coding DNA: TGCAGCGTTGAAGAGGCGGGAATGGGCGAGCAGTTCTTC. V and J are TRBV29-1 and TRBJ2-1, with a possible D match to TRBD2 (6 bases). The CDR3 sequence is 13 residues long. Deletions cut 0 bases from V and 10 bases from J, with 13 bases between. CDR1 and CDR2 from the germline V gene are SQVTM and ANQGSEA.

In this sample, this clonotype turned up many times. This chain links TRBV5-1 with TRBJ2-4; 12 bases are shared with TRBD2. Germline V CDR1 and CDR2: SGHRS, YFSETQ. There are 15 residues in the CDR3. The junction had 3 bases not matched to a gene; V was cut back by 5 bases and J by 3 bases. CDR3 DNA sequence: TGCGCCAGCAGACTAGCGGGAGGCCTCAAAAACATTCAGTACTTC. Protein: CASRLAGGLKNIQYF.

The chain joins TRBV9 to TRBJ2-2; no firm D call. Germline values: CDR1 SGDLS, CDR2 YYNGEE. This CDR3 is built from 14 residues. Trimming took off 6 bases at V and 6 bases at J, with 15 bases between the two ends. CDR3 coding DNA: TGTGCCAGCACCTCGACCGGGTTCGCCGGGGAGCTGTTTTTT. Encoded protein: CASTSTGFAGELFF.

The gene calls are TRBV6-1 and TRBJ2-1; possibly TRBD2 for D (6 bases). There are 16 residues in the CDR3. Germline CDR1 is MNHNS and CDR2 is SASEGT. V was clipped by 2 bases and J by 6 bases, with 17 bases between them. The CDR3 DNA reads as TGTGCCAGCAGTGAACAAGCTCGGGCGGGAAGCAATGAGCAGTTCTTC. It translates to CASSEQARAGSNEQFF.

This clonotype was recorded many times. The chain employs TRBV5-1 and TRBJ2-5, with D possibly being TRBD1 or TRBD2 (7 bases each). The CDR3 spans 14 residues. Germline loops: CDR1 SGHRS, CDR2 YFSETQ. Trimming shortened V by 3 bases and J by 5 bases, and 14 bases separated the two germline ends. The CDR3 reads CASSYRQGGETQYF. The CDR3 nucleotides are TGCGCCAGCAGCTACCGACAGGGAGGGGAGACCCAGTACTTC.

Comment on this clonotype: A much bigger clone sits one base away, suggesting this may be a read error. V and J are TRBV7-9 and TRBJ2-7; D may be TRBD2 (5 bases). CDR1 and CDR2 from the germline V gene are SEHNR and FQNEAQ (reference sequence). The CDR3 spans 13 residues. The CDR3 region is CVSSYPADYEQYF. CDR3 DNA: TGTGTCAGCAGCTACCCAGCGGACTACGAGCAGTACTTC.

The chain uses TRBV12-3 or TRBV12-4 and TRBJ1-1; 8 bases map to TRBD1. CDR3 length: 13 residues. The J segment lost 4 bases and the V segment lost 6 bases, leaving 4 bases of the junction unmatched. CDR3 residues: CASRVDRATEAFF. The CDR3 coding sequence is TGTGCCAGCAGGGTGGACAGGGCCACTGAAGCTTTCTTT.

The sample holds many counts of this clonotype. The genes are TRBV28 and TRBJ1-1; TRBD1 aligns across 7 bases. CDR3 length equals 13 residues. In germline, CDR1 is MDHEN, CDR2 SYDVKM. V lost 3 bases and J lost 4; bases outside the gene matches: 2. CDR3 residues: CASSLTGITEAFF. CDR3 DNA: TGTGCCAGCAGTTTGACAGGGATCACTGAAGCTTTCTTT.

As to this clonotype: Since a much larger clone is just one base distant, this may be a read error. The chain combines TRBV14 with TRBJ1-1; TRBD1 matches at 9 bases. Germline CDR1 SGHDN, CDR2 FVKESK. The CDR3 is made up of 18 amino acids. CDR3 residues: CASNQDRGTGRFDTEAFF. CDR3 in DNA: TGTGCCAGCAACCAAGATCGCGGGACAGGGCGCTTTGACACTGAAGCTTTCTTT.

This clonotype was seen ten or more times. The V gene is TRBV12-3 or TRBV12-4, the J gene TRBJ1-5; 9 nucleotides match TRBD1. J was trimmed by 6 bases and V by 2 bases; bases with no gene match: 5. This CDR3 spans 15 amino acids. The CDR3, as DNA: TGTGCCAGCAGTTTAACAGGGGGCGCGGGTCAGCCCCAGCATTTT. It is translated as CASSLTGGAGQPQHF.